A single sample gave rise to the 14 T cell receptor beta chains below, sequenced in a study of OX40 agonist ivuxolimab in advanced cancers. Repertoires were generated with immunoSEQ multiplex PCR, while TCRdb's copy carries only in-frame clones and drops some. The table lists about 55,000 clones, around 80% of them singletons. Sequences were derived from CD4+ or CD8+ T cells sorted from blood, sampled in a trial of the OX40 agonist ivuxolimab. The origin of the receptors is an adult with an advanced solid tumor such as melanoma, head and neck, liver or kidney cancer.

This clone was counted a few times. V gene TRBV5-6 combines with J gene TRBJ1-3; weak D call: TRBD1 (5 bases). V was pared by 3 bases and J by 0 bases, with 10 bases between. The CDR3 contains 15 residues. Germline-derived CDR1 and CDR2 are SGHDT and YYEEEE. CDR3 nucleotide sequence: TGTGCCAGCAGCTGGGGCGCGGTCTCTGGAAACACCATATATTTT. Translation: CASSWGAVSGNTIYF.

V gene TRBV27 combines with J gene TRBJ1-4; perhaps TRBD1 as D (5 bases). The CDR3 covers 15 residues. Germline V lookup: CDR1 MNHEY, CDR2 SMNVEV (reference sequence). Trimming left V 1 base short and J 7 bases short, with 13 bases between. CDR3 region: CASSLFRQGVEKLFF. Here the CDR3 DNA reads TGTGCCAGCAGTTTATTCCGGCAGGGAGTTGAAAAACTGTTTTTT. The full variable domain, with the rest looked up from reference TRBV27 and TRBJ1-4, is EAQVTQNPRYLITVTGKKLTVTCSQNMNHEYMSWYRQDPGLGLRQIYYSMNVEVTDKGDVPEGYKVSRKEKRNFPLILESPSPNQTSLYFCASSLFRQGVEKLFFGSGTQLSVL.

The V gene is TRBV5-4, the J gene TRBJ2-5; D call uncertain. Germline V CDR1 and CDR2: SGHNT, YYREEE (reference sequence). Trimming removed 0 bases from V and 4 bases from J, with 16 bases in between. The CDR3 has 16 amino acids. The CDR3, as DNA: TGTGCCAGCAGCTTGGACCCCGACGCCGTGGGAGAGACCCAGTACTTC. Amino acids: CASSLDPDAVGETQYF.

CDR3 residues: CASSLFSHRAGGPDLSQYF. The CDR3, as DNA: TGTGCCAGCAGTTTATTCTCTCACAGAGCGGGAGGGCCAGATCTATCGCAGTATTTT. This chain joins TRBV27 and TRBJ2-3; the match to TRBD2 covers 10 bases. This CDR3 is built from 19 residues. CDR1 and CDR2 from the germline V gene are MNHEY and SMNVEV (reference sequence). V was pared by 1 base and J by 10 bases, with 20 bases of the junction left unmatched.

This clone came up once. This rearrangement joins TRBV11-2 to TRBJ2-7, with D uncertain. Germline V gives CDR1 SGHAT, CDR2 FQNNGV. The CDR3 length is 13 residues. V dropped 3 bases and J dropped 4 bases, with 10 bases sitting between them. CDR3 loop: CASSFGVRYEQYF. As DNA, the CDR3 is TGTGCCAGCAGCTTTGGGGTGAGGTACGAGCAGTACTTC.

The CDR3 DNA follows: TGTGCCAGCAGCCCGCCCGAGGAGGCTGAAAAACTGTTTTTT. This codes for CASSPPEEAEKLFF. The rearrangement links TRBV21-1 to TRBJ1-4. TRBV21-1 is assigned pseudogene status. This CDR3 has 14 residues.

V usage is TRBV14 and J usage is TRBJ2-7, with 10 nucleotides matching TRBD2. Germline V CDR1 and CDR2: SGHDN, FVKESK. V dropped 4 bases and J dropped 0; count of bases not matched to a gene: 0. The CDR3 length is 14 residues. The CDR3 nucleotides read TGTGCCAGCAGCCTAGCGGGAGGCTCCTACGAGCAGTACTTC. Protein: CASSLAGGSYEQYF.

The gene calls are TRBV27 and TRBJ2-7; weak D call: TRBD1 (5 bases). The length of the CDR3 is 14 residues. The V end was cut by 3 bases, the J end by 0 bases, with 9 bases between. Looked up from germline, CDR1 is MNHEY and CDR2 is SMNVEV (reference sequence). The CDR3 sequence: CASSFRQNSYEQYF. The CDR3 coding sequence is TGTGCCAGCAGTTTCCGACAGAACTCCTACGAGCAGTACTTC.

The chain joins TRBV4-3 to TRBJ2-2, with unresolved D. Trimming pared 0 bases from V and 1 base from J, leaving 9 bases between. Germline CDR1 is LGHNA and CDR2 is YSLEER. CDR3 length: 16 residues. CDR3 DNA sequence: TGCGCCAGCAGCCAAGAACCGCACGGGAACACCGGGGAGCTGTTTTTT. It yields the protein CASSQEPHGNTGELFF.

In DNA, the CDR3 is TGTGCCGGACGACGTTTCCATGAGCAGTTCTTC. This codes for CAGRRFHEQFF. The chain is built from TRBV2 and TRBJ2-1; D call uncertain. CDR3 length: 11 residues. The germline V gene has CDR1 SNHLY and CDR2 FYNNEI. V was cut by 11 bases and J by 8 bases, with 13 bases left in between.

The chain uses TRBV5-1 and TRBJ2-3; a weak D match, TRBD1 (5 bases). The CDR3 is 16 amino acids. V gave up 4 bases and J gave up 1 base, with 16 bases separating them. Germline CDR1 is SGHRS and CDR2 is YFSETQ. CDR3 in amino acids: CASSASLVQGTDTQYF. Written as DNA, the CDR3 is TGCGCCAGCAGCGCCTCCCTGGTACAGGGCACAGATACGCAGTATTTT.

The chain employs TRBV19 and TRBJ1-1, with D maybe TRBD1 (5 bases). The CDR3 runs 13 residues. V was cut by 5 bases and J by 8 bases, with 15 bases left in between. CDR1 is LNHDA and CDR2 is SQIVND in the germline V gene (reference sequence). In DNA form, the CDR3 reads TGTGCCAGTAGTCCGGGACCGACCCCAGAAGCTTTCTTT. It is translated as CASSPGPTPEAFF.

V is TRBV28 and J is TRBJ1-3; 8 nucleotides match TRBD1. Germline CDR1 reads MDHEN; CDR2 reads SYDVKM. Germline trimming cut 6 bases from V and 0 bases from J; bases unmatched to any gene: 7. There are 16 residues in the CDR3. The CDR3: CASSPDRVLSGNTIYF. As DNA, the CDR3 is TGTGCCAGCAGCCCGGACAGGGTGCTCTCTGGAAACACCATATATTTT.

This chain links TRBV19 with TRBJ2-3; the D gene is possibly TRBD2 (6 bases). The V and J ends lost 5 bases and 0 bases respectively, with 15 bases between them. This CDR3 region has 16 residues. Germline CDR1 and CDR2: LNHDA and SQIVND (reference sequence). CDR3 in amino acids: CASSPYGGGSTDTQYF. The CDR3 region has the DNA TGTGCCAGTAGTCCTTACGGGGGTGGAAGCACAGATACGCAGTATTTT.